The present T cell receptor beta chain was sequenced within a study of pediatric ulcerative colitis. Samples were sequenced at Survey level, maximum 500,000 reads. Repertoires were generated with immunoSEQ multiplex PCR, while TCRdb's copy carries only in-frame clones and drops some. The sample shows 30,000 to 45,000 clones, over 65% of them seen only once. V lost 5 bases to trimming and J lost 15 bases, with 23 bases between them. The CDR3 runs to 14 residues. Germline CDR1 reads SGHTA; CDR2 reads FQGNSA. Colonoscopy and blood draw happened at the same time. The chain carries TRBV7-2 and TRBJ2-1, with a weak D call TRBD1 (6 bases). The sample taken for sequencing was blood. The source is a girl aged 10-17 years with moderate ulcerative colitis. The CDR3 bases are TGTGCCAGCAGCCTAGGGGGTGGTGGCTGGCACGGGTTCTTC. It is translated as CASSLGGGGWHGFF.